This T cell receptor beta chain derives from a study of T cell responses to AZD1222 COVID-19 vaccine. As to this clone: Its antigen remains unidentified.

Broader study findings: Repertoire collection took place solely once the T cell response had peaked. Reports say nearly half of spike-specific TCRs go after unmutated variant regions. Two AZD1222 doses significantly raised spike-specific TCR breadth and depth over controls. Researchers report vaccine-associated CD4 TCRs spanning spike, with dominance at 160-218 and 743-854.

Produced via immunoSEQ multiplex PCR; TCRdb's table is partial and in-frame only. Of fewer than 45,000 clones listed, about 89% were seen once; the top ten hold about 7%. The CDR3 extends over 16 amino acids. The J segment lost 2 bases and the V segment lost 4 bases, leaving 8 bases of the junction unmatched. In germline, CDR1 is MNHEY, CDR2 SVGAGI. The chain links TRBV6-5 to TRBJ1-2; TRBD1 matches 9 bases. The material sequenced was peripheral blood, taken on day 0 of AZD1222 vaccination. This TCR derives from an adult in good health. Written as DNA, the CDR3 is TGTGCCAGCAGTTTCCTGACAGGGGGATCAAACTATGGCTACACCTTC. This encodes CASSFLTGGSNYGYTF.